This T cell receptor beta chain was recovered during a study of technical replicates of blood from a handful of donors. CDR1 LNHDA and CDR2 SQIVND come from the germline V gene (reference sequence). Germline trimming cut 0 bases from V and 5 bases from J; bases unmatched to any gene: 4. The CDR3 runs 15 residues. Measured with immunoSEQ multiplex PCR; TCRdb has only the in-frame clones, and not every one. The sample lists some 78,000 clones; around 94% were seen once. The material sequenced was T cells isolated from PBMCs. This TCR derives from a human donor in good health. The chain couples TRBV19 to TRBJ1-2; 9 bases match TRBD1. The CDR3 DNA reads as TGTGCCAGTAGTATAGATCCACAGGGGGCGTATGGCTACACCTTC. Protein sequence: CASSIDPQGAYGYTF.